The 23 T cell receptor beta chains below were found in one sample sequenced in a study of blood T cells in healthy people across ages. With a J-beta primer mix and a sample-barcoded 5' primer, a second PCR ran roughly 6 to 12 cycles. TCRdb called the 5' RACE reads again in MiXCR, with one record for every CDR3 protein. The sample holds about 1 million distinct CDR3 sequences, under 55% seen once. Sequences were obtained from blood. These receptors originate from a woman aged 55 to 70 in good health.

This clonotype has just a few counts. The chain recombines TRBV7-9 with TRBJ2-1, with unresolved D. Trimming removed 6 bases at V and 8 bases at J, with 11 bases between. The CDR3 is made up of 12 amino acids. Germline-derived CDR1 and CDR2 are SEHNR and FQNEAQ (reference sequence). CDR3 coding DNA: TGTGCCAGCAGTCCCGGGCGGCATGAGCAGTTCTTC. This translates into CASSPGRHEQFF.

This clonotype was counted a single time. V gene TRBV5-6 combines with J gene TRBJ1-5; 8 bases fit TRBD1. V was pared by 7 bases and J by 5 bases, with 8 bases of the junction left unmatched. The length of the CDR3 is 14 residues. CDR1 and CDR2 from the germline V gene are SGHDT and YYEEEE. For the CDR3, the DNA is TGTGCCAGCGGAAGACAGGGGTCAGATCAGCCCCAGCATTTT. Translated, it gives CASGRQGSDQPQHF.

This rearrangement joins TRBV10-3 to TRBJ2-6, with TRBD1 as a possible D gene (6 bases). Trimming stripped 6 bases from V and 4 bases from J, with 10 bases between. In germline, CDR1 is ENHRY, CDR2 SYGVKD. The CDR3 is 14 residues long. CDR3 in amino acids: CAIRGDTGANVLTF. The CDR3 DNA is TGTGCCATCAGGGGGGACACCGGGGCCAACGTCCTGACTTTC.

The chain links TRBV6-5 to TRBJ2-1, with TRBD2 matching over 10 bases. The CDR3 runs to 15 residues. V lost 2 bases, J lost 8 bases, and 6 bases stayed unmatched. In germline, CDR1 is MNHEY, CDR2 SVGAGI. The CDR3 region is CASSYGSGRTDEQFF. Written as DNA, the CDR3 is TGTGCCAGCAGTTACGGTAGCGGGAGGACCGATGAGCAGTTCTTC.

This chain's CDR3 is CASSGSGSRGEQFF. The DNA of the CDR3 is TGTGCCAGCAGCGGGAGCGGGAGTCGGGGTGAGCAGTTCTTC. J is TRBJ2-1 and V is TRBV9; 8 bases are shared with TRBD2. This CDR3 is built from 14 residues. CDR1 and CDR2 from the germline V gene are SGDLS and YYNGEE. The ends lost 3 bases at V and 9 bases at J; junction bases unmatched: 8.

The chain carries TRBV6-6 and TRBJ2-2, with a weak D call TRBD1 (6 bases). Per the germline V gene, CDR1 is MNHNY and CDR2 is SVGAGI (reference sequence). Trimming removed 4 bases from V and 8 bases from J, with 17 bases in between. This CDR3 spans 15 amino acids. CDR3 sequence: CASSFRGSEDGELFF. CDR3 bases: TGTGCCAGCAGTTTCAGGGGAAGCGAGGATGGGGAGCTGTTTTTT.

Comments on this clonotype: Mismatch with germline at one junction end may stem from a read error. The rearrangement uses TRBV28 and TRBJ2-4; the D call may be TRBD1 or TRBD2 (5 bases each). The last part of the DNA fits TRBJ2-7 better; the J call may be wrong. The CDR3 covers 14 residues. Germline CDR1 MDHEN, CDR2 SYDVKM. The CDR3 reads CVSSSGGSTYEQYF. The CDR3 nucleotides are TGTGTCAGCAGTTCTGGGGGATCCACCTACGAGCAGTACTTC.

This clonotype was detected a few times. V usage is TRBV20-1 and J usage is TRBJ2-6, with 7 bases fitting TRBD1. The CDR3 is 14 residues long. Trimming removed 5 bases from V and 4 bases from J; junction bases left unmatched: 5. Germline V gene lookup returns CDR1 DFQATT and CDR2 SNEGSKA (reference sequence). The CDR3 protein is CSAAPGQGANVLTF. The CDR3 bases are TGCAGTGCTGCCCCGGGACAGGGGGCCAACGTCCTGACTTTC.

The V gene is TRBV20-1, the J gene TRBJ2-1; 11 bases map to TRBD1. In germline, CDR1 is DFQATT, CDR2 SNEGSKA (reference sequence). With V trimmed by 5 bases and J by 6 bases, 9 bases remained unmatched. The CDR3 is 15 amino acids. This CDR3 is CSASPWDRGTNEQFF. The CDR3 coding sequence is TGCAGTGCTTCCCCCTGGGACAGGGGGACCAATGAGCAGTTCTTC.

The V call is TRBV12-3 or TRBV12-4, the J call TRBJ2-3; weak D call: TRBD2 (5 bases). CDR3 length: 15 amino acids. V was clipped by 7 bases and J by 2 bases, with 16 bases between them. The CDR3 coding sequence is TGTGCCAGCAAGCCGAGCGGAGGACTCACAGATACGCAGTATTTT. It translates to CASKPSGGLTDTQYF.

This clonotype has at least ten counts. This sequence joins TRBV6-5 and TRBJ2-7; no clear D gene. Deletions cut 2 bases from V and 1 base from J, with 6 bases between. Germline-derived CDR1 and CDR2 are MNHEY and SVGAGI. The CDR3 is made up of 13 amino acids. The CDR3 coding sequence is TGTGCCAGCAGTTACGACCCGTCCTACGAGCAGTACTTC. It encodes CASSYDPSYEQYF.

The chain uses TRBV7-3 and TRBJ2-5; 7 bases are a match to TRBD2. The V and J ends lost 2 bases and 2 bases, in that order; junction bases with no gene match: 8. The CDR3 length is 16 residues. Germline lookup yields CDR1 SGHTA and CDR2 FQGTGA. This CDR3 reads CASSLEGLAAQETQYF. The DNA for the CDR3 is TGTGCCAGCAGCTTAGAAGGGCTAGCGGCTCAAGAGACCCAGTACTTC.

This clonotype appeared a few times. V and J are TRBV28 and TRBJ2-7; 9 bases are a match to TRBD2. J lost 5 bases, V lost 8 bases, and 10 bases had no gene match. Germline CDR1 and CDR2: MDHEN and SYDVKM. The CDR3 sequence is 14 residues long. The CDR3 sequence is CASGSPGLAHEQYF. The CDR3 DNA sequence: TGTGCCAGCGGGTCGCCGGGACTAGCCCACGAGCAGTACTTC.

This sequence joins TRBV29-1 and TRBJ2-7, with 7 bases matching TRBD2. Germline V gene lookup returns CDR1 SQVTM and CDR2 ANQGSEA. The J segment lost 3 bases and the V segment lost 7 bases, leaving 9 bases of the junction unmatched. The CDR3 spans 13 residues. The CDR3 DNA follows: TGCAGCGCCCCAAGGCGGGAGAACTACGAGCAGTACTTC. Translation: CSAPRRENYEQYF.

V usage is TRBV6-1 and J usage is TRBJ2-6; tentatively, D is TRBD1 (5 bases). CDR1 MNHNS and CDR2 SASEGT come from the germline V gene. This CDR3 has 14 residues. V dropped 4 bases and J dropped 2 bases, with 6 bases sitting between them. The chain's CDR3 is CASSGTTGANVLTF. DNA of the CDR3: TGTGCCAGCAGTGGGACAACTGGGGCCAACGTCCTGACTTTC.

The chain employs TRBV7-2 and TRBJ2-3; 8 bases line up with TRBD2. The CDR3 length is 16 residues. V lost 0 bases and J lost 4; bases outside the gene matches: 6. Per germline, CDR1 SGHTA and CDR2 FQGNSA. The CDR3 sequence: CASSLAPGLVPDTQYF. The CDR3 DNA sequence: TGTGCCAGCAGCTTAGCGCCGGGACTAGTACCAGATACGCAGTATTTT.

There are a few counts of this clonotype. The chain joins TRBV29-1 to TRBJ1-1; 7 nucleotides align to TRBD1. After removal of 4 bases from V and 8 bases from J, the junction contained 7 bases not matched to a gene. CDR3 length equals 12 residues. The germline V gene has CDR1 SQVTM and CDR2 ANQGSEA. The CDR3 protein is CSVGGQLVEAFF. In nucleotides, the CDR3 is TGCAGCGTTGGGGGACAGCTTGTGGAAGCTTTCTTT.

The chain carries TRBV12-3 or TRBV12-4 and TRBJ2-7, with 9 bases matching TRBD2. The CDR3 runs to 14 residues. After removal of 6 bases from V and 5 bases from J, the junction contained 8 bases not matched to a gene. The CDR3 region is CASRASGKSDEQYF. The CDR3 DNA reads TGTGCCAGCAGGGCTAGCGGGAAGTCCGACGAGCAGTACTTC.

This clonotype came up a few times. The J gene is TRBJ2-3, the V gene TRBV7-2, with TRBD2 as a possible D gene (6 bases). The V end lost 1 base, the J end lost 4 bases, and 21 bases lay between the germline ends. Germline V gene lookup returns CDR1 SGHTA and CDR2 FQGNSA. This CDR3 has 18 residues. This chain's CDR3 is CASSLVVAGPLIADTQYF. As DNA, the CDR3 is TGTGCCAGCAGCTTAGTTGTGGCGGGGCCGCTTATCGCAGATACGCAGTATTTT.

The V and J genes are TRBV10-1 and TRBJ2-1, with 7 bases aligning to TRBD1. The CDR3 length is 17 residues. In germline, CDR1 is WNHNN, CDR2 SYGVQD (reference sequence). V lost 8 bases, J lost 0 bases, and 13 bases stayed unmatched. Here the CDR3 reads CASSGGPAASSYNEQFF. The CDR3 bases are TGCGCCAGCTCAGGGGGACCAGCGGCTAGCTCCTACAATGAGCAGTTCTTC.

This rearrangement joins TRBV3-1 to TRBJ2-4, with D unresolved. Germline V gives CDR1 LGHDT, CDR2 YNNKEL (reference sequence). V was shortened by 0 bases and J by 13 bases, with 10 bases between the two germline ends. CDR3 length equals 12 residues. CDR3 protein: CASSQDESWQYF. For the CDR3, the DNA is TGTGCCAGCAGCCAAGATGAAAGTTGGCAGTACTTC.

The chain joins TRBV6-2 or TRBV6-3 to TRBJ2-1, with D tentatively TRBD1 (6 bases). The V gene lost 2 bases and the J gene lost 7 bases, with 21 bases spanning the gap. The germline CDR1 and CDR2 sequences are MNHEY and SVGEGT. The CDR3 runs 17 residues. The CDR3 loop reads CASSYPQGSVIRNEQFF. For the CDR3, the DNA is TGTGCCAGCAGTTACCCTCAGGGGTCGGTCATTAGGAATGAGCAGTTCTTC.

This chain uses TRBV10-3 with TRBJ2-5; D not certain. V lost 6 bases, J lost 5 bases, and 13 bases lay in between. The CDR3 contains 13 residues. CDR1 ENHRY and CDR2 SYGVKD come from the germline V gene. The CDR3 spells CAIRTDPMETQYF. CDR3 sequence (DNA): TGTGCCATCAGGACCGACCCGATGGAGACCCAGTACTTC.